The entry below gives a single T cell receptor (beta chain) sequence along with its context. The antigen remains undetermined. TCRdb's copy holds only in-frame clones and misses some; the assay was immunoSEQ multiplex PCR. Here the sample spans about 79,000 clones, approximately 90% being singletons. These data belong to a study of T cells in localized non-small cell lung cancer. General study points: Adjacent uninvolved lung had the highest clonality, suggesting focused antigen responses.

With V trimmed by 3 bases and J by 2 bases, 4 bases remained unmatched. The CDR3 length is 15 residues. The germline V gene encodes CDR1 MGHRA and CDR2 YSYEKL. The starting material was peripheral blood, obtained before any cancer treatment. The receptor comes from a woman aged 40-69 years with stage I squamous cell lung carcinoma. This chain connects TRBV4-1 to TRBJ1-5; 7 positions agree with TRBD1. CDR3 residues: CASSQTQGRNQPQHF. In nucleotides, the CDR3 is TGCGCCAGCAGCCAGACACAGGGGCGCAATCAGCCCCAGCATTTT.